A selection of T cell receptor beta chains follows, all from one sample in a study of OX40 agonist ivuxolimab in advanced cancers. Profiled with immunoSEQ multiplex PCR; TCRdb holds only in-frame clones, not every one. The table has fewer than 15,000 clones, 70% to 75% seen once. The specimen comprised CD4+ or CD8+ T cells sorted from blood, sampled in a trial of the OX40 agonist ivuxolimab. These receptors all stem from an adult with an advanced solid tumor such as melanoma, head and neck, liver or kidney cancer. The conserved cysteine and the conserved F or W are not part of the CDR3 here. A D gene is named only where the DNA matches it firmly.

CDR3: ASSWLSGSYEQY; J: TRBJ2-7; V: TRBV5-6; D: TRBD2
CDR3: ASSIGTGVNEQF; J: TRBJ2-1; V: TRBV19; D: TRBD1
CDR3: ASSTPTNEKLF; J: TRBJ1-4; V: TRBV25-1; D: .
CDR3: ASSDPVGETQY; J: TRBJ2-5; V: TRBV19; D: .
CDR3: ASTLTGELF; J: TRBJ2-2; V: TRBV5-1; D: .
CDR3: ASSPGSEKLF; J: TRBJ1-4; V: TRBV28; D: .
CDR3: ASSLVIMGNNEQF; J: TRBJ2-1; V: TRBV28; D: .
CDR3: ATSSRLAYNEQF; J: TRBJ2-1; V: TRBV15; D: .
CDR3: ASSPYSGQNTGELF; J: TRBJ2-2; V: TRBV4-1; D: .
CDR3: ASSFGGSGANVLT; J: TRBJ2-6; V: TRBV7-9; D: .